One and the same sample provided the 16 T cell receptor beta chains below, sequenced in a study of cytomegalovirus exposure and HLA in healthy donors. With 60 Vbeta and 13 Jbeta primers, the PCR was carried out. Data came from immunoSEQ multiplex PCR; TCRdb stores just in-frame clones and leaves some out. Here the sample table reports roughly 62,000 clones. Sequenced material: PBMCs. The receptors come from a woman aged 18-30 years in good health and CMV-seronegative.

The chain is built from TRBV19 and TRBJ1-6; no reliable D call. CDR3 size: 16 residues. Germline lookup yields CDR1 LNHDA and CDR2 SQIVND (reference sequence). V lost 5 bases and J lost 3, with 14 bases in between. The CDR3 coding sequence is TGTGCCAGTAGTGCGGGGAGAGAGAACTATAATTCACCCCTCCACTTT. Protein sequence: CASSAGRENYNSPLHF. Using reference TRBV19 and TRBJ1-6 for the parts outside the CDR3, the full variable domain is DGGITQSPKYLFRKEGQNVTLSCEQNLNHDAMYWYRQDPGQGLRLIYYSQIVNDFQKGDIAEGYSVSREKKESFPLTVTSAQKNPTAFYLCASSAGRENYNSPLHFGNGTRLTVT.

The V call is TRBV2, the J call TRBJ2-1; TRBD1 aligns across 7 bases. V lost 3 bases and J lost 4; bases outside the gene matches: 6. The V gene's germline CDR1 is SNHLY and CDR2 FYNNEI. The CDR3 has 15 amino acids. As DNA, the CDR3 is TGTGCCAGCAGTGAGTCCGGGACAGCGTACAATGAGCAGTTCTTC. Protein: CASSESGTAYNEQFF. The full variable domain, with the rest looked up from reference TRBV2 and TRBJ2-1, is EPEVTQTPSHQVTQMGQEVILRCVPISNHLYFYWYRQILGQKVEFLVSFYNNEISEKSEIFDDQFSVERPDGSNFTLKIRSTKLEDSAMYFCASSESGTAYNEQFFGPGTRLTVL.

This chain joins TRBV5-1 and TRBJ2-1, with TRBD2 matching over 8 bases. The CDR3 has 16 amino acids. V shed 4 bases, J shed 7 bases, and the junction held 13 bases outside the gene matches. Germline V lookup: CDR1 SGHRS, CDR2 YFSETQ. This CDR3 is CASSLGVSGMGNEQFF. The CDR3 coding sequence is TGCGCCAGCAGCCTGGGGGTTAGCGGGATGGGGAATGAGCAGTTCTTC.

This sequence joins TRBV9 and TRBJ1-1; unclear D gene. Trimming left V 8 bases short and J 1 base short, with 12 bases between. Germline loops: CDR1 SGDLS, CDR2 YYNGEE. The CDR3 covers 13 residues. The CDR3 loop is CASGEGWNTEAFF. The CDR3 coding sequence is TGTGCCAGTGGAGAGGGCTGGAACACTGAAGCTTTCTTT. Based on the CDR3 plus reference TRBV9 and TRBJ1-1, the full variable domain is DSGVTQTPKHLITATGQRVTLRCSPRSGDLSVYWYQQSLDQGLQFLIQYYNGEERAKGNILERFSAQQFPDLHSELNLSSLELGDSALYFCASGEGWNTEAFFGQGTRLTVV.

The V gene is TRBV19, the J gene TRBJ1-5; D perhaps matches TRBD1 (6 bases). CDR1 is LNHDA, CDR2 SQIVND, per germline (reference sequence). The CDR3 is 17 amino acids. V lost 2 bases to trimming and J lost 4 bases, with 18 bases between them. The CDR3 loop is CASSIRPHRVSNQPQHF. As DNA, the CDR3 is TGTGCCAGTAGTATACGGCCCCACAGGGTTAGTAATCAGCCCCAGCATTTT.

The chain combines TRBV7-9 with TRBJ1-1; D possibly corresponds to TRBD1 (5 bases). Germline V CDR1 and CDR2: SEHNR, FQNEAQ (reference sequence). This CDR3 is built from 14 residues. V dropped 7 bases and J dropped 4 bases, with 16 bases sitting between them. CDR3: CASKLDPGGTEAFF. CDR3 sequence (DNA): TGTGCCAGCAAACTCGATCCGGGGGGCACTGAAGCTTTCTTT.

The chain recombines TRBV28 with TRBJ2-3; no definite D call. Trimming cost V 5 bases and J 6 bases, with 15 bases left between them. The CDR3 sequence is 14 residues long. CDR1 is MDHEN and CDR2 is SYDVKM in the germline V gene. The CDR3 loop is CASSRLIQLDTQYF. The CDR3 nucleotides read TGTGCCAGCAGTCGACTCATTCAGTTGGATACGCAGTATTTT.

Comments on this clone: Other DNA sequences in the sample encode the same CDR3. The chain joins TRBV5-1 to TRBJ1-1; D unclear. Germline V gene data show CDR1 as SGHRS and CDR2 as YFSETQ. The CDR3 sequence is 12 residues long. Trimming left V 4 bases short and J 1 base short, with 5 bases between. CDR3: CASSEPNTEAFF. Written as DNA, the CDR3 is TGCGCCAGCAGCGAGCCGAACACTGAAGCTTTCTTT.

The chain carries TRBV9 and TRBJ2-7; 11 bases fit TRBD2. This CDR3 comprises 15 residues. J was trimmed by 5 bases and V by 0 bases; bases with no gene match: 4. CDR1 and CDR2 (germline): SGDLS, YYNGEE. CDR3 nucleotides: TGTGCCAGCAGCGTAGGACTAGCGGGATACCACGAGCAGTACTTC. It translates to CASSVGLAGYHEQYF. The full variable domain, in which reference TRBV9 and TRBJ2-7 provide the parts outside the CDR3, is DSGVTQTPKHLITATGQRVTLRCSPRSGDLSVYWYQQSLDQGLQFLIQYYNGEERAKGNILERFSAQQFPDLHSELNLSSLELGDSALYFCASSVGLAGYHEQYFGPGTRLTVT.

The V and J genes are TRBV5-1 and TRBJ2-7; 7 nucleotides align to TRBD1. Germline assignment: CDR1 SGHRS and CDR2 YFSETQ. This CDR3 spans 15 amino acids. Germline trimming cut 7 bases from V and 6 bases from J; bases unmatched to any gene: 16. CDR3 sequence reads: CASFKGADRAGEQYF. In DNA, the CDR3 is TGCGCCAGCTTCAAGGGGGCGGATAGGGCAGGCGAGCAGTACTTC.

CDR3 residues: CASKGGTRTDTQYF. CDR3 DNA sequence: TGCGCCAGCAAGGGGGGGACACGCACAGATACGCAGTATTTT. The chain recombines TRBV5-1 with TRBJ2-3; TRBD2 is a possible D gene (7 bases). In germline, CDR1 is SGHRS, CDR2 YFSETQ. This CDR3 has 14 amino acids. Trimming left V 6 bases short and J 1 base short, with 12 bases between.

The chain has TRBV5-6 and TRBJ1-2; D is unresolved. Germline loops: CDR1 SGHDT, CDR2 YYEEEE. The CDR3 length is 11 residues. V gave up 6 bases and J gave up 8 bases, with 11 bases separating them. CDR3 in DNA: TGTGCCAGCACGGGAGGATACGGCTACACCTTC. Amino acids: CASTGGYGYTF.

This sequence joins TRBV6-1 and TRBJ1-1; no reliable D call. Germline CDR1 and CDR2: MNHNS and SASEGT. The CDR3 has 14 residues. Between the trimmed V and J ends, which lost 1 base and 4 bases, there was a span of 10 bases. The CDR3 is CASSEVVRITEAFF. CDR3 DNA sequence: TGTGCCAGCAGTGAAGTAGTCAGGATCACTGAAGCTTTCTTT.

With regard to this clone: Germline is not matched at one junction end, which may reflect a read error. This chain joins TRBV27 and TRBJ1-1, with 9 bases matching TRBD1. Germline CDR1 reads MNHEY; CDR2 reads SMNVEV (reference sequence). The CDR3 extends over 15 amino acids. The CDR3 sequence is CASSLGNRGHTEDFF. The CDR3 coding sequence is TGTGCCAGCAGTTTAGGAAACAGGGGGCACACTGAAGATTTCTTT.

The CDR3 protein is CASSLEVRGRSQYF. CDR3 DNA sequence: TGCGCCAGCAGCTTGGAGGTCAGGGGGCGGAGCCAGTACTTC. The J gene is TRBJ2-5, the V gene TRBV5-1, with 8 bases that match TRBD1. Germline V gene lookup returns CDR1 SGHRS and CDR2 YFSETQ. The CDR3 is 14 residues long. V dropped 0 bases and J dropped 10; count of bases not matched to a gene: 8.

The V call is TRBV30, the J call TRBJ1-4; weak D call: TRBD1 (6 bases). This CDR3 spans 18 amino acids. V was cut by 1 base and J by 10 bases, with 28 bases left in between. The germline V gene has CDR1 GTSNPN and CDR2 SVGIG (reference sequence). CDR3 DNA: TGTGCCTGGAGTGAGCCCCGGGACACGGGTATTACCTTTGGAAAACTGTTTTTT. It yields the protein CAWSEPRDTGITFGKLFF.